Below, 23 T cell receptor beta chains from the same sample are listed, as sequenced in a study of siplizumab effects on memory and regulatory T cells. Sequencing was performed with immunoSEQ multiplex PCR; in TCRdb, only in-frame clones are kept and a portion is missing. The sample comprises 95,000 to 110,000 clones, approximately 93% of which are singletons, and approximately 0.62% rests with the top ten. The sequencing sample was made of Tregs sorted from blood. These receptors originate from a human donor in good health.

The chain combines TRBV6-1 with TRBJ1-2; D might be TRBD1 (5 bases). Trimming took off 0 bases at V and 4 bases at J, with 15 bases between the two ends. The CDR3 runs to 16 residues. Germline assignment: CDR1 MNHNS and CDR2 SASEGT. CDR3 in DNA: TGTGCCAGCAGTGAAGCGAGTTTCGGGGGACTCTATGGCTACACCTTC. Protein: CASSEASFGGLYGYTF.

This chain uses TRBV27 with TRBJ2-7; 9 nucleotides line up with TRBD2. The V gene end was trimmed by 3 bases and the J gene end by 6 bases; junction bases not matched to a gene: 9. The CDR3 spans 15 residues. The germline gives CDR1 MNHEY, CDR2 SMNVEV (reference sequence). DNA of the CDR3: TGTGCCAGCAGTTTGGGGACTAGCATTCTCCGCGAGCAGTACTTC. This encodes CASSLGTSILREQYF.

Only one count was recorded for this clone. CDR3: CASSPPVTGGQYGYTF. The CDR3 DNA sequence: TGTGCCAGCTCACCACCAGTGACAGGGGGTCAATATGGCTACACCTTC. V is TRBV18 and J is TRBJ1-2, with TRBD1 matching 9 bases. The CDR3 is 16 amino acids. The germline V gene encodes CDR1 KGHSH and CDR2 LQKENI. J gave up 5 bases and V 0 bases, and 7 bases lay outside the gene matches.

The gene calls are TRBV6-6 and TRBJ2-1; D gene uncertain. In germline, CDR1 is MNHNY, CDR2 SVGAGI (reference sequence). Trimming took off 2 bases at V and 12 bases at J, with 8 bases between the two ends. The CDR3 covers 11 residues. CDR3 region: CASSYRSAQFF. CDR3 coding DNA: TGTGCCAGCAGTTACAGGTCAGCGCAGTTCTTC.

In the case of this clone: The junction departs from germline at one end; a sequencing error may be responsible. V gene TRBV5-6 combines with J gene TRBJ2-7; D may be TRBD1 (6 bases). The CDR3 totals 14 residues. Looked up from germline, CDR1 is SGHDT and CDR2 is YYEEEE. The CDR3 DNA reads as TGTGCCAGCAGCTTGGGACAGGCCTCCGACGAGCAGTACTTC. Its translation is CASSLGQASDEQYF.

This clone was counted once. This chain links TRBV6-1 with TRBJ1-2, with D possibly being TRBD1 (5 bases). V was trimmed by 8 bases and J by 7 bases, leaving 17 bases between them. This CDR3 comprises 13 residues. Germline V lookup: CDR1 MNHNS, CDR2 SASEGT. CDR3 bases: TGTGCCAGCGGGAGACAGACCCTTGCTGGCTACACCTTC. It is translated as CASGRQTLAGYTF.

The rearrangement links TRBV6-6 to TRBJ2-2, with D uncertain. Germline values: CDR1 MNHNY, CDR2 SVGAGI (reference sequence). Trimming pared 4 bases from V and 7 bases from J, leaving 4 bases between. The CDR3 is made up of 11 amino acids. CDR3 amino acids: CASSFGGELFF. The CDR3 region has the DNA TGTGCCAGCAGTTTCGGCGGGGAGCTGTTTTTT.

This sequence joins TRBV5-6 and TRBJ1-1; unclear D gene. CDR3 length equals 15 residues. The germline V gene has CDR1 SGHDT and CDR2 YYEEEE. Trimming cost V 4 bases and J 5 bases, with 18 bases left between them. The CDR3: CASSPLRRVRTEAFF. The DNA for the CDR3 is TGTGCCAGCAGCCCCCTCCGGAGGGTGAGGACTGAAGCTTTCTTT.

The V gene is TRBV9, the J gene TRBJ2-5, with 8 bases identical to TRBD2. The V gene end was trimmed by 4 bases and the J gene end by 2 bases; junction bases not matched to a gene: 4. The CDR3 contains 14 residues. Germline assignment: CDR1 SGDLS and CDR2 YYNGEE. CDR3 amino acids: CASSRLAGQETQYF. In DNA form, the CDR3 reads TGTGCCAGCAGCCGATTAGCGGGGCAAGAGACCCAGTACTTC.

This clone showed up just once. The germline gene is not matched at one end of the junction; a read error may be the cause. The chain joins TRBV7-8 to TRBJ1-1; D perhaps matches TRBD1 (6 bases). CDR3 length: 14 residues. Germline CDR1 SGHVS, CDR2 FQNEAQ. CDR3 DNA: TGTGCCAGCAGCCTAGCCAGGGGACGTACTGAAGCTTTCTTT. It specifies CASSLARGRTEAFF.

The chain couples TRBV5-6 to TRBJ2-2, with TRBD1 matching 9 bases. This CDR3 contains 17 residues. Looked up from germline, CDR1 is SGHDT and CDR2 is YYEEEE. V shed 0 bases, J shed 2 bases, and the junction held 5 bases outside the gene matches. Here the CDR3 DNA reads TGTGCCAGCAGCTTGGTGGACAGGGGCTTCAACACCGGGGAGCTGTTTTTT. Its translation: CASSLVDRGFNTGELFF.

The chain couples TRBV7-9 to TRBJ1-1; D is unclear. This CDR3 has 14 residues. Germline CDR1 SEHNR, CDR2 FQNEAQ (reference sequence). CDR3 in DNA: TGTGCGACGTCGGCAGTACCAATGAACACTGAAGCTTTCTTT. Translating it yields CATSAVPMNTEAFF.

V gene TRBV5-1 combines with J gene TRBJ2-2; 16 bases agree with TRBD2. CDR3 length: 20 amino acids. V trimming: 3 bases; J trimming: 7 bases; junction bases outside the gene matches: 15. The germline V gene has CDR1 SGHRS and CDR2 YFSETQ. CDR3 nucleotides: TGCGCCAGCAGCTCTGCCGGGACTAGCGGGGGGGACCCGTGGATCGGGGAGCTGTTTTTT. Translating gives CASSSAGTSGGDPWIGELFF.

The rearrangement links TRBV5-1 to TRBJ1-1, with D maybe TRBD1 (5 bases). V gave up 4 bases and J gave up 1 base, with 20 bases separating them. The germline V gene encodes CDR1 SGHRS and CDR2 YFSETQ. This CDR3 spans 17 amino acids. CDR3 sequence (DNA): TGCGCCAGCAGCGCCGGGGCTTGGGGCGGGAGGAACACTGAAGCTTTCTTT. Translated: CASSAGAWGGRNTEAFF.

The chain links TRBV18 to TRBJ1-1, with D unresolved. Germline CDR1 KGHSH, CDR2 LQKENI. The CDR3 is made up of 13 amino acids. Trimming took 0 bases from V and 0 from J, leaving 2 bases between them. Here the CDR3 DNA reads TGTGCCAGCTCACCACCGGTGAACACTGAAGCTTTCTTT. Protein sequence: CASSPPVNTEAFF.

The rearrangement links TRBV28 to TRBJ1-4, with D maybe TRBD1 (5 bases). Germline V lookup: CDR1 MDHEN, CDR2 SYDVKM. The CDR3 extends over 15 amino acids. The germline V and J ends were trimmed by 6 bases and 2 bases, with 13 bases remaining between them. CDR3 bases: TGTGCCAGCAGCCCCTCGGGACTGACTAATGAAAAACTGTTTTTT. It codes for CASSPSGLTNEKLFF.

The gene calls are TRBV5-4 and TRBJ1-4; D might be TRBD1 (5 bases). The CDR3 is 15 residues long. Trimming stripped 1 base from V and 6 bases from J, with 13 bases between. CDR1 is SGHNT, CDR2 YYREEE, per germline (reference sequence). CDR3 nucleotides: TGTGCCAGCAGCTTGAGGATTGGAGGGGATGAAAAACTGTTTTTT. This translates into CASSLRIGGDEKLFF.

V gene TRBV5-1 combines with J gene TRBJ2-7; 9 bases fit TRBD1. The CDR3 sequence is 15 residues long. CDR1 is SGHRS and CDR2 is YFSETQ in the germline V gene. The V and J ends lost 2 bases and 2 bases, in that order; junction bases with no gene match: 5. The CDR3, as DNA: TGCGCCAGCAGCTTCGGAGGACAGGGGACCTACGAGCAGTACTTC. It specifies CASSFGGQGTYEQYF.

This rearrangement joins TRBV14 to TRBJ2-6; no firm D call. There are 17 residues in the CDR3. Trimming removed 0 bases from V and 0 bases from J, with 9 bases in between. Germline assignment: CDR1 SGHDN and CDR2 FVKESK. The CDR3 protein is CASSQDVRLSGANVLTF. For the CDR3, the DNA is TGTGCCAGCAGCCAAGATGTACGCCTCTCTGGGGCCAACGTCCTGACTTTC.

This clone was detected a few times. The chain recombines TRBV7-8 with TRBJ1-1; D ambiguous. The CDR3 covers 11 residues. Per the germline V gene, CDR1 is SGHVS and CDR2 is FQNEAQ. V was cut by 3 bases and J by 1 base, with 0 bases left in between. CDR3 sequence reads: CASSLNTEAFF. CDR3 sequence (DNA): TGTGCCAGCAGCTTGAACACTGAAGCTTTCTTT.

The DNA of the CDR3 is TGTGCCAGCAGCTTAGCTGGGCAGGAACCCTATGGCTACACCTTC. Translated: CASSLAGQEPYGYTF. This chain uses TRBV11-2 with TRBJ1-2; the D is unclear. CDR1 is SGHAT and CDR2 is FQNNGV in the germline V gene. V was cut by 1 base and J by 4 bases, with 13 bases left in between. The CDR3 length is 15 residues.

The genes are TRBV11-1 and TRBJ2-3; 9 bases are a match to TRBD2. V shed 5 bases, J shed 0 bases, and the junction held 6 bases outside the gene matches. The CDR3 has 16 residues. Germline CDR1 and CDR2: SGHAT and FQDESV (reference sequence). CDR3 nucleotide sequence: TGTGCCAGCAGCCTATCCACTAGCGGGAGCACAGATACGCAGTATTTT. Protein product: CASSLSTSGSTDTQYF.

The chain couples TRBV2 to TRBJ1-6; D ambiguous. Germline lookup yields CDR1 SNHLY and CDR2 FYNNEI. Trimming removed 4 bases at V and 8 bases at J, with 12 bases between. The CDR3 covers 14 residues. The CDR3 sequence: CASSGFQIYSPLHF. Here the CDR3 DNA reads TGTGCCAGCAGTGGGTTCCAGATCTATTCACCCCTCCACTTT.